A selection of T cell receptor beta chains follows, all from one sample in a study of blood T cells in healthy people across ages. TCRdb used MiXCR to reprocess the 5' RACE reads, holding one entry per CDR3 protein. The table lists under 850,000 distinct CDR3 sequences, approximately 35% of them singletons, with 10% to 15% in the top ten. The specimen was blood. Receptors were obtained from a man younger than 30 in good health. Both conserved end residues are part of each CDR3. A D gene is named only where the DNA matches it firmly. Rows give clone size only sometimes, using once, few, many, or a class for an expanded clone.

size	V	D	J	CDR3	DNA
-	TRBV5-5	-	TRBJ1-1	CASSGKVGAFF	TGTGCCAGCAGCGGAAAGGTTGGAGCTTTCTTT
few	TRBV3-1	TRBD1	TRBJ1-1	CASSRGTVYTEAFF	TGTGCCAGCAGCCGCGGGACAGTATACACTGAAGCTTTCTTT
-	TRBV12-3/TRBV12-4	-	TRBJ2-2	CASSSRRELFF	TGTGCCAGCAGTTCACGACGGGAGCTGTTTTTT
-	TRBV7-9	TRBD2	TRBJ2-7	CASSPSSGIYEQYF	TGTGCCAGCAGCCCCTCTAGCGGAATCTACGAGCAGTACTTC
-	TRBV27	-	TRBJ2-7	CASSLRVGEQYF	TGTGCCAGCAGTCTCAGGGTGGGTGAGCAGTACTTC
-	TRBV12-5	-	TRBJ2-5	CASGLDMGTQYF	TGTGCTAGTGGTTTGGATATGGGGACCCAGTACTTC
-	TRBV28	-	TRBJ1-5	CASSLSTGYSNQPQHF	TGTGCCAGCAGTTTATCAACAGGGTATAGCAATCAGCCCCAGCATTTT
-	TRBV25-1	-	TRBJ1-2	CASSEGHMGGGYTF	TGTGCCAGCAGTGAAGGACACATGGGGGGCGGCTACACCTTC
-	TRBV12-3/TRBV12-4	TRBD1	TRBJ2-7	CASSVGQINEQYF	TGTGCCAGCAGTGTGGGACAGATCAATGAGCAGTACTTC
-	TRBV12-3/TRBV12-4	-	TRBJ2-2	CASSLRGGNTGELFF	TGTGCCAGCAGTTTAAGGGGGGGGAACACCGGGGAGCTGTTTTTT
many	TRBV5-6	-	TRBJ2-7	CASSAPDRFYEQYF	TGTGCCAGCAGCGCCCCCGACAGGTTCTACGAGCAGTACTTC
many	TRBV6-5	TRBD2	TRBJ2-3	CASSPGGGTDTQYF	TGTGCCAGCAGCCCCGGGGGGGGCACAGATACGCAGTATTTT
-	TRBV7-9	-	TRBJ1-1	CASSHRDRRNTEAFF	TGTGCCAGCAGCCACCGAGACAGGCGGAACACTGAAGCTTTCTTT
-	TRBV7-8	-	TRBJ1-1	CASSLQVIGTSEAFF	TGTGCCAGCAGCTTACAGGTAATCGGGACCAGTGAAGCTTTCTTT
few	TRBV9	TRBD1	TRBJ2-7	CASSLGTGEGEQYF	TGTGCCAGCAGCCTCGGGACAGGGGAAGGCGAGCAGTACTTC
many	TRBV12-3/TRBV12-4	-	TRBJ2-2	CASSRVDGELFF	TGTGCCAGCAGTCGGGTAGACGGGGAGCTGTTTTTT
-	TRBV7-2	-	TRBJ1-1	CASSLGRESTEAFF	TGTGCCAGCAGCTTAGGGCGGGAGTCCACTGAAGCTTTCTTT
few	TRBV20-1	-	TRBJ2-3	CSASRWGPRTDTQYF	TGCAGTGCTAGTAGGTGGGGTCCACGCACAGATACGCAGTATTTT
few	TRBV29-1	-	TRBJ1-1	CSVVGRTMNTEAFF	TGCAGCGTTGTTGGCAGGACGATGAACACTGAAGCTTTCTTT
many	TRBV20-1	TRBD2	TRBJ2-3	CSARDAGGGTDTQYF	TGCAGTGCCCGGGATGCGGGGGGAGGCACAGATACGCAGTATTTT
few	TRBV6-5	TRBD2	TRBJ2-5	CASSYSRAGGPQETQYF	TGTGCCAGCAGTTACTCGAGAGCGGGGGGGCCCCAAGAGACCCAGTACTTC
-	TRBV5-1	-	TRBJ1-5	CASREDSNQPQHF	TGCGCCAGCAGGGAGGATAGCAATCAGCCCCAGCATTTT
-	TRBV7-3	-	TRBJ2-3	CASSLTLRGSRTDTQYF	TGTGCCAGCAGCTTAACATTGCGGGGCAGCCGCACAGATACGCAGTATTTT
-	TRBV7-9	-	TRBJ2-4	CASSLGGLKGDIQYF	TGTGCCAGCTCCCTAGGCGGTCTCAAGGGGGACATTCAGTACTTC
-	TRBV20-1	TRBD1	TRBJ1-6	CSARETGVSPLHF	TGCAGTGCTAGAGAGACAGGGGTATCACCCCTCCACTTT
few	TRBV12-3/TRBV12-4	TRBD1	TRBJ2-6	CASGFRDRIHSVANVLTF	TGTGCCAGCGGCTTCCGGGACAGGATACATTCCGTGGCCAACGTCCTGACTTTC
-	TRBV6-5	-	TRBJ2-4	CASSPRRGHIQYF	TGTGCCAGCAGCCCTAGACGAGGACACATTCAGTACTTC
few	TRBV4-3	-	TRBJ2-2	CASSEEGLWRGNTGELFF	TGCGCCAGCAGCGAAGAGGGACTCTGGCGGGGCAACACCGGGGAGCTGTTTTTT
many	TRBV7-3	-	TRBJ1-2	CASSSSGTNYGYTF	TGTGCCAGCAGCTCTTCCGGGACAAACTATGGCTACACCTTC
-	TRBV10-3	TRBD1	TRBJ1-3	CAITEDRGLRNTIYF	TGTGCCATCACTGAGGACAGGGGGCTCAGAAACACCATATATTTT
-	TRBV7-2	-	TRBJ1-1	CASSLRQFATEAFF	TGTGCCAGCAGCTTAAGACAGTTCGCCACTGAAGCTTTCTTT
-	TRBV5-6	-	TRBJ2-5	CASSLKQGPETQYF	TGTGCCAGCAGCTTGAAACAGGGACCAGAGACCCAGTACTTC
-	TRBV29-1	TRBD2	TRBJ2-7	CSVEDRGGAPYEQYF	TGCAGCGTTGAAGATCGGGGGGGCGCGCCCTACGAGCAGTACTTC
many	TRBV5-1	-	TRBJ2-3	CASSLGGGSRNVPDTQYF	TGCGCCAGCAGCTTGGGGGGCGGCAGTCGGAATGTCCCAGATACGCAGTATTTT
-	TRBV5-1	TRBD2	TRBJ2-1	CASSLAWGGGCLTYNEQFF	TGCGCCAGCAGCTTGGCCTGGGGCGGGGGGTGCCTTACCTACAATGAGCAGTTCTTC
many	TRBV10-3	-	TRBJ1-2	CAISETGDYGYTF	TGTGCCATCAGTGAGACAGGAGACTATGGCTACACCTTC
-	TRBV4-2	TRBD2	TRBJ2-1	CASSQFPGLPRGEQFF	TGTGCCAGCAGCCAATTCCCGGGACTACCTCGGGGTGAGCAGTTCTTC
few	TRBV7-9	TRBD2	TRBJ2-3	CASSLGLRGGPRLSTDTQYF	TGTGCCAGCAGCTTAGGGCTGCGGGGGGGCCCTCGTCTATCCACAGATACGCAGTATTTT
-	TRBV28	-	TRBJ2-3	CASSFSSTFGNTQYF	TGTGCCAGCAGTTTTAGTTCGACATTTGGAAATACGCAGTATTTT
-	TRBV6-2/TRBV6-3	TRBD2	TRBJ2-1	CASSGTSGSNEQFF	TGTGCCAGCAGCGGGACTAGCGGGAGTAATGAGCAGTTCTTC